Listed below are T cell receptor beta chains from one sample, sequenced in a study of blood T cells in healthy people across ages. TCRdb passed the 5' RACE reads through MiXCR, listing each CDR3 protein once. Among about 1.7 million distinct CDR3 sequences listed, about 30% were seen once. Specimen: blood. These receptors were taken from a woman in her twenties or thirties in good health. Both conserved end residues are part of each CDR3. The D gene is left open where the match is weak. The size field is filled for only some rows; it gives once, few, many or a size class.

abundance: -; v_gene: TRBV29-1; d_gene: -; j_gene: TRBJ1-1; CDR3nt: TGCAGCGTTGGGGGCACCTCCATATGGAACACTGAAGCTTTCTTT; CDR3aa: CSVGGTSIWNTEAFF
abundance: few; v_gene: TRBV10-3; d_gene: -; j_gene: TRBJ1-6; CDR3nt: TGTGCCATCAGTGACGGGGTTTTGGGCTCACCCCTCCACTTT; CDR3aa: CAISDGVLGSPLHF
abundance: few; v_gene: TRBV7-9; d_gene: -; j_gene: TRBJ2-7; CDR3nt: TGTGCCAGCAGCTTAGTTGGATGGCCCGAGCAGTACTTC; CDR3aa: CASSLVGWPEQYF
abundance: many; v_gene: TRBV10-3; d_gene: -; j_gene: TRBJ2-7; CDR3nt: TGTGCCATTTACGAGCAGTACTTC; CDR3aa: CAIYEQYF
abundance: few; v_gene: TRBV25-1; d_gene: -; j_gene: TRBJ1-2; CDR3nt: TGTGCCAGCAGTGCCAGGGTAGCTAACTATGGCTACACCTTC; CDR3aa: CASSARVANYGYTF
abundance: -; v_gene: TRBV5-5; d_gene: TRBD1; j_gene: TRBJ1-1; CDR3nt: TGTGCCAGCAGCCCAGGGGGTCTTATTAGTGAAGCTTTCTTT; CDR3aa: CASSPGGLISEAFF
abundance: -; v_gene: TRBV5-5; d_gene: TRBD1; j_gene: TRBJ2-5; CDR3nt: TGTGCCAGCAGCTTCGGGACAGGGGTTCACAATGAGCAGTACTTC; CDR3aa: CASSFGTGVHNEQYF
abundance: -; v_gene: TRBV4-1; d_gene: -; j_gene: TRBJ2-7; CDR3nt: TGCGCCAGCAGCCAAGCTTTCGGGGCTTACGAGCAGTACTTC; CDR3aa: CASSQAFGAYEQYF
abundance: many; v_gene: TRBV5-1; d_gene: TRBD1; j_gene: TRBJ2-1; CDR3nt: TGCGCCAGCAGCTTGGGCGGACAGGGATTATCCTACAATGAGCAGTTCTTC; CDR3aa: CASSLGGQGLSYNEQFF
abundance: -; v_gene: TRBV20-1; d_gene: -; j_gene: TRBJ2-3; CDR3nt: TGCAGTGCCTCTACTAGATTGGCAGATACGCAGTATTTT; CDR3aa: CSASTRLADTQYF
abundance: many; v_gene: TRBV6-5; d_gene: TRBD2; j_gene: TRBJ2-7; CDR3nt: TGTGCCAGCAGCCTTTCTAGCGGGAGGGCCTACGAGCAGTACTTC; CDR3aa: CASSLSSGRAYEQYF
abundance: many; v_gene: TRBV7-2; d_gene: -; j_gene: TRBJ2-5; CDR3nt: TGTGCCAGCAGCCCTACTGAGGGGGGTACCAAGTCGACCCAGTACTTC; CDR3aa: CASSPTEGGTKSTQYF
abundance: many; v_gene: TRBV12-5; d_gene: -; j_gene: TRBJ1-6; CDR3nt: TGTGCTAGTAGCCCCAGGGTTAATTCACCCCTCCACTTT; CDR3aa: CASSPRVNSPLHF
abundance: many; v_gene: TRBV10-3; d_gene: TRBD1; j_gene: TRBJ2-5; CDR3nt: TGTGCCATCAGTCAGACAGGGATGGAGACCCAGTACTTC; CDR3aa: CAISQTGMETQYF
abundance: few; v_gene: TRBV7-6; d_gene: TRBD1; j_gene: TRBJ2-1; CDR3nt: TGTGCCAGCAGCTCCTTAACCAGGGACAGGGTTCTGTACAATGAGCAGTTCTTC; CDR3aa: CASSSLTRDRVLYNEQFF
abundance: -; v_gene: TRBV4-2; d_gene: TRBD2; j_gene: TRBJ2-3; CDR3nt: TGTGCCAGCAGCCAAGAGCTAGCGGGGTATAGCACAGATACGCAGTATTTT; CDR3aa: CASSQELAGYSTDTQYF
abundance: -; v_gene: TRBV2; d_gene: TRBD2; j_gene: TRBJ2-1; CDR3nt: TGTGCCAGCGGTGGCGGGGGGGCTTATGAGCAGTTCTTC; CDR3aa: CASGGGGAYEQFF
abundance: -; v_gene: TRBV2; d_gene: -; j_gene: TRBJ2-5; CDR3nt: TGTGCCAGCAGGGCTAGAACGGCCCGGGAGGAGACCCAGTACTTC; CDR3aa: CASRARTAREETQYF
abundance: -; v_gene: TRBV3-1; d_gene: TRBD1; j_gene: TRBJ1-1; CDR3nt: TGTGCCAGCAGCCTTCTGACAGGGAAAGCTTTCTTT; CDR3aa: CASSLLTGKAFF
abundance: -; v_gene: TRBV30; d_gene: -; j_gene: TRBJ1-2; CDR3nt: TGTGCCTGGAGTGTGACGGGTTCCTCCGGCTACACCTTC; CDR3aa: CAWSVTGSSGYTF
abundance: -; v_gene: TRBV7-9; d_gene: -; j_gene: TRBJ2-7; CDR3nt: TGTGCCAGCAGCCACCAGCTGGACAAGCAGTACTTC; CDR3aa: CASSHQLDKQYF
abundance: -; v_gene: TRBV20-1; d_gene: -; j_gene: TRBJ2-7; CDR3nt: TGCAGTGCTACGCAAAGTTCCTACGAGCAGTACTTC; CDR3aa: CSATQSSYEQYF
abundance: many; v_gene: TRBV29-1; d_gene: TRBD2; j_gene: TRBJ2-1; CDR3nt: TGCAGCGTTCTTCCTAGCGGTACCTACAATGAGCAGTTCTTC; CDR3aa: CSVLPSGTYNEQFF
abundance: -; v_gene: TRBV10-3; d_gene: TRBD2; j_gene: TRBJ2-3; CDR3nt: TGTGCCATCAGTGAGCCGACCGGGGGGGCCGGAACAGATACGCAGTATTTT; CDR3aa: CAISEPTGGAGTDTQYF
abundance: many; v_gene: TRBV5-6; d_gene: -; j_gene: TRBJ1-2; CDR3nt: TGTGCCAGCAGGCCACAGGACTATGGCTACACCTTC; CDR3aa: CASRPQDYGYTF
abundance: -; v_gene: TRBV7-2; d_gene: TRBD2; j_gene: TRBJ2-3; CDR3nt: TGTGCCAGCAGCCGACTAGCGGGGGATACGCAGTATTTT; CDR3aa: CASSRLAGDTQYF
abundance: -; v_gene: TRBV2; d_gene: -; j_gene: TRBJ2-3; CDR3nt: TGTGCCAGCAAGGAGCGATCAGATACGCAGTATTTT; CDR3aa: CASKERSDTQYF
abundance: many; v_gene: TRBV7-2; d_gene: TRBD2; j_gene: TRBJ2-1; CDR3nt: TGTGCCAGGGGGCCGGGAGGGGGTAATGAGCAGTTCTTC; CDR3aa: CARGPGGGNEQFF
abundance: -; v_gene: TRBV14; d_gene: -; j_gene: TRBJ2-3; CDR3nt: TGTGCCAGCAGCCAGACATCCGATCTACGTAGCACAGATACGCAGTATTTT; CDR3aa: CASSQTSDLRSTDTQYF
abundance: -; v_gene: TRBV20-1; d_gene: -; j_gene: TRBJ2-5; CDR3nt: TGCAGTGCCCAGAGCCTAGAGACCCAGTACTTC; CDR3aa: CSAQSLETQYF
abundance: -; v_gene: TRBV20-1; d_gene: TRBD2; j_gene: TRBJ2-3; CDR3nt: TGCAGTGCTAAGAGGGAGGGCCTGGCAGATACGCAGTATTTT; CDR3aa: CSAKREGLADTQYF
abundance: few; v_gene: TRBV2; d_gene: TRBD2; j_gene: TRBJ2-1; CDR3nt: TGTGCCAGCAGTGTATTTGCCCCCGGGGGGGATGAGCAGTTCTTC; CDR3aa: CASSVFAPGGDEQFF
abundance: -; v_gene: TRBV3-1; d_gene: -; j_gene: TRBJ2-6; CDR3nt: TGTGCCAGCAGCCAAGACCCTAGGGGCTCTGGGGCCAACGTCCTGACTTTC; CDR3aa: CASSQDPRGSGANVLTF
abundance: -; v_gene: TRBV7-9; d_gene: TRBD1; j_gene: TRBJ1-2; CDR3nt: TGTGCCAGCATCATGGGACAGTATAACTATGGCTACACCTTC; CDR3aa: CASIMGQYNYGYTF
abundance: -; v_gene: TRBV25-1; d_gene: -; j_gene: TRBJ2-3; CDR3nt: TGTGCCAGCAGTGAATATCTATCGGCAGATACGCAGTATTTT; CDR3aa: CASSEYLSADTQYF
abundance: -; v_gene: TRBV5-1; d_gene: TRBD1; j_gene: TRBJ2-2; CDR3nt: TGCGCCAGCAGCTTGGGAGCGACAGGGGGTACCGGGGAGCTGTTTTTT; CDR3aa: CASSLGATGGTGELFF
abundance: few; v_gene: TRBV5-4; d_gene: -; j_gene: TRBJ2-1; CDR3nt: TGTGCCAGCAGCCCCAAAGAAAGGGGGGGCTACAATGAGCAGTTCTTC; CDR3aa: CASSPKERGGYNEQFF